This T cell receptor (beta chain) was documented in a study of shared clonotypes between healthy human individuals. About the study: Three CD4 naive, three CD4 memory, two CD8 naive and one CD8 memory plate were used per donor. Study-level results: Sharing of clonotypes among donors was expected to vary with sequencing depth.

Remarks on this clone: Antigen specificity is unknown.

This CDR3 spans 14 amino acids. Trimming left V 3 bases short and J 7 bases short, with 16 bases between. The germline gives CDR1 MGHDK, CDR2 SYGVNS. This table comes from immunoSEQ multiplex PCR, and its TCRdb copy is limited to in-frame clones, with some not included. The table includes 2 million to 2.5 million clones, 90% to 95% detected once. V is TRBV25-1 and J is TRBJ2-7; no clear D gene. Specimen: naive CD4+ T cells from PBMCs. Stated subset: CD45RA+ positively selected. This receptor was obtained from a young man in good health. Some clones in this sample may be carry-over from other donors' samples. For the CDR3, the DNA is TGTGCCAGCAGTGAGGGAAACCAGCTGCGGGAGCAGTACTTC. Protein sequence: CASSEGNQLREQYF.